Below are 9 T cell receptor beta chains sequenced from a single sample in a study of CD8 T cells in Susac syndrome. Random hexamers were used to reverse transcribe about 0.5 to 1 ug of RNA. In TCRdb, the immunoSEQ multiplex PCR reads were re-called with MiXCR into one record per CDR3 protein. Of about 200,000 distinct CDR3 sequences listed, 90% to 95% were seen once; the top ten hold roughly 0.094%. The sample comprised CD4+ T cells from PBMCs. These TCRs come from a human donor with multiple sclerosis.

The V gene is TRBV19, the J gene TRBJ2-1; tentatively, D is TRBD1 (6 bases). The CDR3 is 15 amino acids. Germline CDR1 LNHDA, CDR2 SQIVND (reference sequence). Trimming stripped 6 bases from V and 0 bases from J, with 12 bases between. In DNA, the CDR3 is TGTGCCAGTAGGCTTAGGGGGAGCTCCTACAATGAGCAGTTCTTC. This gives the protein CASRLRGSSYNEQFF.

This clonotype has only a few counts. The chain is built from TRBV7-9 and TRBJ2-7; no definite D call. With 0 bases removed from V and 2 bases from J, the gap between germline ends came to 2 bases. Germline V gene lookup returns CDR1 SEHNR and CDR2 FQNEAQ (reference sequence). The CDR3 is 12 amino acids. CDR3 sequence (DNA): TGTGCCAGCAGCTTAGCTACCTACGAGCAGTACTTC. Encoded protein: CASSLATYEQYF.

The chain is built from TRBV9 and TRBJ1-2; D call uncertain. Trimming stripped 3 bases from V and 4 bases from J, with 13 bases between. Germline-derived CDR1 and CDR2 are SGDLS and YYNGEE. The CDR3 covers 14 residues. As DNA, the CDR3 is TGTGCCAGCAGCGACAGCCCGGTCGGCTATGGCTACACCTTC. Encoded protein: CASSDSPVGYGYTF.

CDR3 nucleotide sequence: TGTGCCAGCAGCTCAGGACAGGGAGGTTACAATGAGCAGTTCTTC. It is translated as CASSSGQGGYNEQFF. V usage is TRBV7-2 and J usage is TRBJ2-1, with 8 bases matching TRBD1. V shed 4 bases and J 4 bases; nucleotides not matched to a gene: 6. The V gene's germline CDR1 is SGHTA and CDR2 FQGNSA. This CDR3 spans 15 amino acids.

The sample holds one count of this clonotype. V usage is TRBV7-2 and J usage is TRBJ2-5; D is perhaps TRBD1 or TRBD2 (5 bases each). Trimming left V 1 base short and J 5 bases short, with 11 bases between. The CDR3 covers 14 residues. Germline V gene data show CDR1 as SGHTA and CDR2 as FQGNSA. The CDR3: CASSLVGVVETQYF. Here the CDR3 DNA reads TGTGCCAGCAGCTTAGTGGGGGTTGTGGAGACCCAGTACTTC.

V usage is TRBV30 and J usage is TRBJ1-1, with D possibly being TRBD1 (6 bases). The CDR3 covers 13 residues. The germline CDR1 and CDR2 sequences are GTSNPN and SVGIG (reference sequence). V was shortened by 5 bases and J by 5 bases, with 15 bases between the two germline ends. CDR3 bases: TGTGCCTGGCTTAGACAGGAGAGGACTGAAGCTTTCTTT. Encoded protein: CAWLRQERTEAFF.

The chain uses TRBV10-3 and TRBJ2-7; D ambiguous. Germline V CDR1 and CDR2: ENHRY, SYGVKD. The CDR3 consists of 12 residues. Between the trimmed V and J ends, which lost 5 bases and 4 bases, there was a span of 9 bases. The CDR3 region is CAISQARYEQYF. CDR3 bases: TGTGCCATCAGTCAGGCCAGGTACGAGCAGTACTTC.

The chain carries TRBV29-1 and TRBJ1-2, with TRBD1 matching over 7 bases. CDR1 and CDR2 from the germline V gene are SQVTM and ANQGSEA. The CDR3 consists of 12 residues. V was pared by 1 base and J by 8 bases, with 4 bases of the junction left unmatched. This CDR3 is CSVEANRGGYTF. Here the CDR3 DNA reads TGCAGCGTTGAAGCAAACAGGGGAGGCTACACCTTC. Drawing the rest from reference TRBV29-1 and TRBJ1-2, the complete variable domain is SAVISQKPSRDICQRGTSLTIQCQVDSQVTMMFWYRQQPGQSLTLIATANQGSEATYESGFVIDKFPISRPNLTFSTLTVSNMSPEDSSIYLCSVEANRGGYTFGSGTRLTVV.

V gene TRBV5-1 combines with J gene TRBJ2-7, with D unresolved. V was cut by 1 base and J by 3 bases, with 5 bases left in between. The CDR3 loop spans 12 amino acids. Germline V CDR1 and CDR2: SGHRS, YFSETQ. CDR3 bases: TGCGCCAGCAGCTTGTCGCGCTACGAGCAGTACTTC. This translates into CASSLSRYEQYF.